The clone carrying this TCR beta chain has a count of ten or more. Antigen specificity is unknown. A universal primer site arose from template switching, and cDNA bore unique molecular identifiers. TCRdb passed the 5' RACE reads through MiXCR, listing each CDR3 protein once. Altogether about 100,000 distinct CDR3 sequences are present, under 6.5% being singletons, with the ten largest covering approximately 12%. The sample originates from a study of identical twins. CDR1 and CDR2 (germline): LNHDA, SQIVND (reference sequence). With 3 bases removed from V and 2 bases from J, the gap between germline ends came to 17 bases. This CDR3 has 17 amino acids. Study-wide results and caveats: The authors drew conclusions from cross-sectional statistical analysis rather than following the same donors.

V gene TRBV19 combines with J gene TRBJ1-5; possible D gene TRBD1, 5 bases. The receptor was isolated from a woman in her 50s in good health. Sequencing input: memory T cells sorted from blood. The CDR3 DNA sequence: TGTGCCAGTAGTATGAGGCCAGGGAGGATGGGCAATCAGCCCCAGCATTTT. Its translation is CASSMRPGRMGNQPQHF.